This T cell receptor beta chain was obtained from a study of blood T cell repertoires in COVID-19. Study details: The analysed material was cDNA or gDNA that came from T cells, B-cell-depleted T cells, or PBMCs.

The method was immunoSEQ multiplex PCR; TCRdb's version includes in-frame clones alone and lacks a portion of them. This table holds tens of thousands of clones, 80% to 90% found once. A few counts support this clone. Sequencing used peripheral blood. This sequence was found in a woman aged 50 to 65 with acute or convalescent COVID-19.

In nucleotides, the CDR3 is TGTGCCAGCTCACCACCTTCAGTGAACACTGAAGCTTTCTTT. It yields the protein CASSPPSVNTEAFF. The chain recombines TRBV18 with TRBJ1-1; unclear D gene. The CDR3 is made up of 14 amino acids. CDR1 KGHSH and CDR2 LQKENI come from the germline V gene. The V end lost 0 bases, the J end lost 0 bases, and 5 bases lay between the germline ends.